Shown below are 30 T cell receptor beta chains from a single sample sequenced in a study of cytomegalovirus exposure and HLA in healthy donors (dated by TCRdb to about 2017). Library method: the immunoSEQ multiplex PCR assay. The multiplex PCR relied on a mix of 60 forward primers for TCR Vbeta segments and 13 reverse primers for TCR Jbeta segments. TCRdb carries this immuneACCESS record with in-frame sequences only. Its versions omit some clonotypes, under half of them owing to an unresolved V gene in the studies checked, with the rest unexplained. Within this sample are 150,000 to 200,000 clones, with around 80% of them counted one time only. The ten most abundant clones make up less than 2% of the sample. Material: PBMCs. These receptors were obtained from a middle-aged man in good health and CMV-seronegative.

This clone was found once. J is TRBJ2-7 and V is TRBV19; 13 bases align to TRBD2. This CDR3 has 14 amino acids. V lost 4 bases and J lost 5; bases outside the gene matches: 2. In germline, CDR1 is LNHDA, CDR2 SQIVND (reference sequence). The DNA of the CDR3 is TGTGCCAGTAGTAACGGACTAGCGGGAGACGAGCAGTACTTC. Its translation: CASSNGLAGDEQYF.

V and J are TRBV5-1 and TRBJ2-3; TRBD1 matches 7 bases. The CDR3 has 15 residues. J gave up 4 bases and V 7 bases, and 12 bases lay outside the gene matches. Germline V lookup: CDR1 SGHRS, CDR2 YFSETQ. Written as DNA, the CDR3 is TGCGCCAGCGGCCTACAGGGGATCCCCGCAGATACGCAGTATTTT. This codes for CASGLQGIPADTQYF.

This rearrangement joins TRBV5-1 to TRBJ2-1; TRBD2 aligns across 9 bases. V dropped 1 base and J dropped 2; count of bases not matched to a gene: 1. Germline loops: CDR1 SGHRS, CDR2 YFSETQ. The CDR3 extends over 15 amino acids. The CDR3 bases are TGCGCCAGCAGCTTGTCTAGCGGGACCTACAATGAGCAGTTCTTC. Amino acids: CASSLSSGTYNEQFF.

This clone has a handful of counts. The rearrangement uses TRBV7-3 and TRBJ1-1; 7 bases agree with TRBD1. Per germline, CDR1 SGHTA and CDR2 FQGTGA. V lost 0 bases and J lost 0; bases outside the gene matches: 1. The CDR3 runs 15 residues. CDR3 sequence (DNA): TGTGCCAGCAGCTTAACCCAGGGGGTGAACACTGAAGCTTTCTTT. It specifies CASSLTQGVNTEAFF.

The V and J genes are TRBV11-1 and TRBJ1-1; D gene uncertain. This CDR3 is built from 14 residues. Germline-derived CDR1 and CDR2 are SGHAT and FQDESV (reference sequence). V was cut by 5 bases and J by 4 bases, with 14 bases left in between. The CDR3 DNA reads TGTGCCAGCAGCCCGGAGGGCTTGGCCACTGAAGCTTTCTTT. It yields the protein CASSPEGLATEAFF.

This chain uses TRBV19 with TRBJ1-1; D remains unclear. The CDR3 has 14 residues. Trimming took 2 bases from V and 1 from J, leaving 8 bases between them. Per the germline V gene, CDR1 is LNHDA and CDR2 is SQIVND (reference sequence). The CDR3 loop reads CASSIIPRNTEAFF. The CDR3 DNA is TGTGCCAGTAGTATAATCCCCCGGAACACTGAAGCTTTCTTT.

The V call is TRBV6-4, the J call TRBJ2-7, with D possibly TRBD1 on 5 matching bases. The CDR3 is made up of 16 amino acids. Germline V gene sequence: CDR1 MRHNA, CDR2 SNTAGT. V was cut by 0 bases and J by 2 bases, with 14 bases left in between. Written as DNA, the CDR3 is TGTGCCAGCAGTGACTCGATAGGGGTAGCCACCTACGAGCAGTACTTC. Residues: CASSDSIGVATYEQYF.

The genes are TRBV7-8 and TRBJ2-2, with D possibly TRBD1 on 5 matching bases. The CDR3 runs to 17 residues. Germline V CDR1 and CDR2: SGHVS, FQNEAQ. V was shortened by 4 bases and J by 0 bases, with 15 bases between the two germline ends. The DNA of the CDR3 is TGTGCCAGCAGCTCCCGACAGAAGGGCCCGAACACCGGGGAGCTGTTTTTT. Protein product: CASSSRQKGPNTGELFF.

The DNA for the CDR3 is TGTGCCACCAGCCCAGGGGGGAACTACGAGCAGTACTTC. Amino acids: CATSPGGNYEQYF. The rearrangement links TRBV15 to TRBJ2-7, with D maybe TRBD1 (7 bases). Germline V gene sequence: CDR1 LNHNV, CDR2 YYDKDF (reference sequence). Trimming removed 5 bases from V and 3 bases from J, with 11 bases in between. The CDR3 sequence is 13 residues long.

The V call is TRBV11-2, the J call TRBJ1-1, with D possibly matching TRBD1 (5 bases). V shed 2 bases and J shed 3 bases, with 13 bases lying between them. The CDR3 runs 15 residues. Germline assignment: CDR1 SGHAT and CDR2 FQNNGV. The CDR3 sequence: CASSLILGGDTEAFF. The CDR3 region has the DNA TGTGCCAGCAGCTTAATTCTCGGGGGGGACACTGAAGCTTTCTTT.

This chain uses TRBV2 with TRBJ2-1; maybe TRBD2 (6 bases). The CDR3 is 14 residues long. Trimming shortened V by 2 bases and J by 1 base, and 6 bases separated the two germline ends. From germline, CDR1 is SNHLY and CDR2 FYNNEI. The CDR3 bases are TGTGCCAGCAGTGAACTAGCGTCCTACAATGAGCAGTTCTTC. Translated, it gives CASSELASYNEQFF. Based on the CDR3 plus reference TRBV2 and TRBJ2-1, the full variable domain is EPEVTQTPSHQVTQMGQEVILRCVPISNHLYFYWYRQILGQKVEFLVSFYNNEISEKSEIFDDQFSVERPDGSNFTLKIRSTKLEDSAMYFCASSELASYNEQFFGPGTRLTVL.

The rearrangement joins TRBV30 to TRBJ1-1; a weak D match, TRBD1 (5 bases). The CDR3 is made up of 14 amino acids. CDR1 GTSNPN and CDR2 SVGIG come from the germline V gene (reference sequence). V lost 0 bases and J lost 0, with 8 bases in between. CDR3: CAWSVKGMNTEAFF. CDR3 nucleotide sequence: TGTGCCTGGAGTGTAAAGGGGATGAACACTGAAGCTTTCTTT.

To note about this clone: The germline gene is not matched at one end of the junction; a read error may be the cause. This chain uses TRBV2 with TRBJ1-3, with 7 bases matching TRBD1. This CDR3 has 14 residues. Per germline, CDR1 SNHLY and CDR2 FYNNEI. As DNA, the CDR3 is TGTGCCCGCAGCAGGGGGGACTCTGGAAACACCATATATTTT. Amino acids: CARSRGDSGNTIYF. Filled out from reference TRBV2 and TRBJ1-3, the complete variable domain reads EPEVTQTPSHQVTQMGQEVILRCVPISNHLYFYWYRQILGQKVEFLVSFYNNEISEKSEIFDDQFSVERPDGSNFTLKIRSTKLEDSAMYFCARSRGDSGNTIYFGEGSWLTVV.

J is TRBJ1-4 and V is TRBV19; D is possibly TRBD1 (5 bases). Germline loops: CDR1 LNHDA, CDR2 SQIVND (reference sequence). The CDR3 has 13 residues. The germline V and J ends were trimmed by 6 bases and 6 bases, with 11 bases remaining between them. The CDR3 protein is CASRVGGYEKLFF. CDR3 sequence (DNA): TGTGCCAGTAGGGTCGGGGGGTATGAAAAACTGTTTTTT.

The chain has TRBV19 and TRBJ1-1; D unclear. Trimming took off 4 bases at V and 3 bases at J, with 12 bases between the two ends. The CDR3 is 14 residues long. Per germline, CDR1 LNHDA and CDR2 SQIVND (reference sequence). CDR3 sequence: CASSTQIADTEAFF. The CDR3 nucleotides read TGTGCCAGTAGTACCCAAATTGCGGACACTGAAGCTTTCTTT.

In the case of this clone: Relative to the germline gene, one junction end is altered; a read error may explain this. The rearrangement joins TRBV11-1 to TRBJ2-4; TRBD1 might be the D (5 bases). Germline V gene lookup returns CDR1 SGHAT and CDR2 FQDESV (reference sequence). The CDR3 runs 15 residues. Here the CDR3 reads CASSFRTGTKNSQYF. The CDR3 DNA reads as TGTGCCAGCAGCTTTCGTACAGGCACCAAAAACAGTCAGTACTTC.

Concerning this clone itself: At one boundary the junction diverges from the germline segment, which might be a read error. The CDR3 DNA reads TGTGCCAGCAGTTTATTTTTTTCGGAGCCACAAGGGTCTGGGGCCAACGGCCTGACTTTC. As protein: CASSLFFSEPQGSGANGLTF. V is TRBV27 and J is TRBJ2-6; TRBD1 might be the D (5 bases). This CDR3 spans 20 amino acids. Germline CDR1 is MNHEY and CDR2 is SMNVEV (reference sequence).

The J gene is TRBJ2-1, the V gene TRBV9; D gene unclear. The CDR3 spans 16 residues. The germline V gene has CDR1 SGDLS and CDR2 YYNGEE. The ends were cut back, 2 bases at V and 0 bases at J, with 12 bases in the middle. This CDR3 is CASSVGQVVSYNEQFF. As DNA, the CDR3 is TGTGCCAGCAGCGTGGGTCAGGTGGTCTCCTACAATGAGCAGTTCTTC.

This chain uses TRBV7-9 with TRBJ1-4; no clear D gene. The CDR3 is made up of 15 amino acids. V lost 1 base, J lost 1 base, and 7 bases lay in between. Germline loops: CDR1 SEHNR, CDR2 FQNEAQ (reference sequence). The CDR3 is CASSLGPETNEKLFF. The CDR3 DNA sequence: TGTGCCAGCAGCTTAGGGCCAGAAACTAATGAAAAACTGTTTTTT.

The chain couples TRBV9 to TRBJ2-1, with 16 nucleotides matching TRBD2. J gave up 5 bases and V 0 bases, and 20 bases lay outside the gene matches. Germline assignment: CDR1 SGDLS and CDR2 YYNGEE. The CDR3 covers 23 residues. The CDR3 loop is CASSVGRGEGGLAGGPSHNEQFF. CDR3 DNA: TGTGCCAGCAGCGTAGGAAGAGGGGAGGGGGGACTAGCGGGAGGGCCCAGCCACAATGAGCAGTTCTTC.

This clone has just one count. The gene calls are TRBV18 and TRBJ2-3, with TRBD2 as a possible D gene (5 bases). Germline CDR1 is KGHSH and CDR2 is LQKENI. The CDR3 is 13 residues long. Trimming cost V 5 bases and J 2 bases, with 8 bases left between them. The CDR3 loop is CASSGGPTDTQYF. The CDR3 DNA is TGTGCCAGCTCAGGAGGCCCCACAGATACGCAGTATTTT.

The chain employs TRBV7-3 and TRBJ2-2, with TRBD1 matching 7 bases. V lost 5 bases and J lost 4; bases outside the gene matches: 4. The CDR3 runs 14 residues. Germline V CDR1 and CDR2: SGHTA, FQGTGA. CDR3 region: CASSKQGFTGELFF. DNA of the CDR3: TGTGCCAGCAGCAAACAGGGGTTCACCGGGGAGCTGTTTTTT.

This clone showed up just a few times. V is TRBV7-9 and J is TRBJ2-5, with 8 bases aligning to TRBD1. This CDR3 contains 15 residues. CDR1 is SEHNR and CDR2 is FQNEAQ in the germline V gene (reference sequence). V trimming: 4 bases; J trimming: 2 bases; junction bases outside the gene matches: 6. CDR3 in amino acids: CASSSTGAAQETQYF. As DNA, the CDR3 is TGTGCCAGCAGCTCGACAGGGGCGGCGCAAGAGACCCAGTACTTC.

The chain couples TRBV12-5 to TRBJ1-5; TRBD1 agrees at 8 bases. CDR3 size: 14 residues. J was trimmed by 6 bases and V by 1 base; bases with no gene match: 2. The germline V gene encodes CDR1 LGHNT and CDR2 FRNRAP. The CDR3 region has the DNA TGTGCTAGTGGTTTGGGGACAGGGACTCAGCCCCAGCATTTT. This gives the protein CASGLGTGTQPQHF.

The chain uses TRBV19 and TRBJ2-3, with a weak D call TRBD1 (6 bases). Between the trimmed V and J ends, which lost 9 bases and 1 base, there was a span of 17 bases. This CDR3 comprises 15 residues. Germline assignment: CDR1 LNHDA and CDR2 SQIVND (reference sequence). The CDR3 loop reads CASGPSRQGTDTQYF. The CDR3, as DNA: TGTGCCAGCGGTCCCTCTCGACAGGGCACAGATACGCAGTATTTT.

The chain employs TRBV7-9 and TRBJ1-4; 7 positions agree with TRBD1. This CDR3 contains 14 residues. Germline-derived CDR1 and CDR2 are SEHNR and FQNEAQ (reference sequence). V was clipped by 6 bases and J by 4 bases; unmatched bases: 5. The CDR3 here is CASSPGQYNEKLFF. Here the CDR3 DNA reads TGTGCCAGCAGTCCGGGACAGTATAATGAAAAACTGTTTTTT.

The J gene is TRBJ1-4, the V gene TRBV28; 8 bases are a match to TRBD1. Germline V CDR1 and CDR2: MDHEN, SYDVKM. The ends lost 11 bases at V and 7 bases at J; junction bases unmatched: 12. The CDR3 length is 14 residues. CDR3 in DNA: TGTGCCGCCAAAAAGACAGGGGCGGGTGAAAAACTGTTTTTT. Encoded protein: CAAKKTGAGEKLFF. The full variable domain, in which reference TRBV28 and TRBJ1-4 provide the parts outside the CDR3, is DVKVTQSSRYLVKRTGEKVFLECVQDMDHENMFWYRQDPGLGLRLIYFSYDVKMKEKGDIPEGYSVSREKKERFSLILESASTNQTSMYLCAAKKTGAGEKLFFGSGTQLSVL.

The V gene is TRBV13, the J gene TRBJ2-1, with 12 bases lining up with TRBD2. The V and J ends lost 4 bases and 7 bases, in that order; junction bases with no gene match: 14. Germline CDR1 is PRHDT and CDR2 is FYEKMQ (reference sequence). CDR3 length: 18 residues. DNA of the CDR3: TGTGCCAGCAGCTCCCCCCGGCGACTAGCGGGAGCTGTAAATGAGCAGTTCTTC. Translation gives CASSSPRRLAGAVNEQFF.

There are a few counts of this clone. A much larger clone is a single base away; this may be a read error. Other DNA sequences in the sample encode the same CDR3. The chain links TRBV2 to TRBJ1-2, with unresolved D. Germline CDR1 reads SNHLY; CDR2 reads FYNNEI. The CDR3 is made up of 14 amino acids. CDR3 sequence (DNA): TGCGCCAGCAGTGAGGATACAGATTACTATGGCTACACCTTC. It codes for CASSEDTDYYGYTF.

DNA of the CDR3: TGCAGCGTTGTCAGGGGTTATGGCTACACCTTC. It is translated as CSVVRGYGYTF. The chain joins TRBV29-1 to TRBJ1-2; weak D call: TRBD1 (6 bases). V was cut by 4 bases and J by 5 bases, with 8 bases left in between. The germline V gene has CDR1 SQVTM and CDR2 ANQGSEA. This CDR3 comprises 11 residues.